Here is one T cell receptor (beta chain) with its context. The antigen this receptor binds is unknown. Base qualities are not provided; no much larger clone lies one nucleotide away. This entry is derived from a study of PD-1 blockade in classical Hodgkin lymphoma (dated by TCRdb to 2018 to 2020). Notes on the research overall: Nivolumab dosing was 3 mg/kg intravenously every 2 weeks, continuing until either disease progression or unacceptable toxicity. The study used TCR beta sequencing and CyTOF to define a peripheral blood immune signature of response to PD-1 blockade in classical Hodgkin lymphoma.

The Qiagen DNeasy kit was used to extract genomic DNA both from unsorted PBMCs and from the negatively selected CD4+ and CD8+ fractions. Using primers that anneal to V and J segments, immunoSEQ multiplex PCR amplified the TCR beta CDR3 regions. Amplification bias was minimized using a synthetic immune receptor repertoire, and residual bias was removed computationally after sequencing. Processing in the source paper ran as follows. Repertoire diversity was quantified as the Shannon entropy index using custom Python scripts. Unsorted, CD4+ and CD8+ repertoires were analyzed separately, except for combined analyses in which CD4+ and CD8+ sequences were merged in silico. Clonal expansion was defined as a frequency increase of at least 2-fold after treatment compared with C1D1, and clones undetected at baseline were assigned a pseudocount of 0.5. Clones with 0 or 1 copy at C1D1 were defined as singleton clones, while clones with 2 or more copies were defined as non-singleton clones. Clones expanded in unsorted samples were labelled as CD4+, CD8+ or unknown by matching protein sequences in sorted samples from the same patient. Wilcoxon tests on paired samples were used to test changes in diversity from C1D1 to C4D1. TCRdb carries this immuneACCESS record with in-frame sequences only. Its versions omit some clonotypes, under half of them owing to an unresolved V gene in the studies checked, with the rest unexplained. That table gives V, J and clone size, and the DNA gave D and trimming. The sample table holds 23,000 or so clones, of which roughly 80% were seen once. Under 7% of the sample is taken by the ten largest.

The cysteine opens and the phenylalanine closes a CDR3 of 15 amino acids. Of the read, only the CDR3 DNA is kept; its 45 bases are in frame from base 1. According to the germline V gene, CDR1 reads MNHEY and CDR2 reads SVGAGI. The junction shows trimming of 0 bases on V and 0 bases on J, plus 9 bases between the germline ends. The sample's time point label, in plain terms: cycle 1 day 1 (C1D1), immediately before nivolumab initiation. All trial patients had relapsed after autologous stem cell transplantation, with cohorts A, B and C differing in prior brentuximab vedotin exposure. The trial cohort comprised around 60 patients with relapsed/refractory classical Hodgkin lymphoma whose best overall responses were complete response, partial response or progressive disease. Single-agent nivolumab was administered to trial patients in the multi-cohort phase II CheckMate 205 trial. An independent review committee assessed best overall response by applying the 2007 International Working Group response criteria. Trial PBMCs were obtained immediately prior to nivolumab initiation (C1D1) and on therapy at cycle 2 day 1 and cycle 4 day 1. Peripheral blood was collected in 8 mL Vacutainer Cell Preparation Tubes, from which PBMCs were isolated by centrifugation and then cryopreserved.

Results and caveats for the whole study, not just this receptor: The study was limited to a single clinical trial cohort, and causes of repertoire differences, possibly disease activity or prior therapy, remained undefined. Trial patients with a complete response had baseline diversity similar to that of newly diagnosed patients, while partial responders and progressors had significantly lower diversity. Newly diagnosed patients were reported to have lower baseline TCR diversity than healthy donors, and relapsed/refractory patients were reported to have lower baseline TCR diversity still. Lower diversity was seen in patients whose nivolumab began less than 1 year after ASCT, and these patients were left out of later analyses so that immune reconstitution would not confound the results. By C4D1, a significant rise was seen in CD4+ TCR diversity but not in CD8+ TCR diversity (p=0.0027 vs p=0.16), and the rise was most apparent among complete responders (p=0.02).

This TCR was recovered from a human donor with classical Hodgkin lymphoma. The receptor chain draws on TRBV6-5 and TRBJ2-7, with no confident D gene call. The source material was peripheral blood mononuclear cells (PBMCs), sampled at baseline. The DNA sequence is given as TGTGCCAGCAGTTACTCGATGGACCGCTCCTACGAGCAGTACTTC. Translated, this is CASSYSMDRSYEQYF.